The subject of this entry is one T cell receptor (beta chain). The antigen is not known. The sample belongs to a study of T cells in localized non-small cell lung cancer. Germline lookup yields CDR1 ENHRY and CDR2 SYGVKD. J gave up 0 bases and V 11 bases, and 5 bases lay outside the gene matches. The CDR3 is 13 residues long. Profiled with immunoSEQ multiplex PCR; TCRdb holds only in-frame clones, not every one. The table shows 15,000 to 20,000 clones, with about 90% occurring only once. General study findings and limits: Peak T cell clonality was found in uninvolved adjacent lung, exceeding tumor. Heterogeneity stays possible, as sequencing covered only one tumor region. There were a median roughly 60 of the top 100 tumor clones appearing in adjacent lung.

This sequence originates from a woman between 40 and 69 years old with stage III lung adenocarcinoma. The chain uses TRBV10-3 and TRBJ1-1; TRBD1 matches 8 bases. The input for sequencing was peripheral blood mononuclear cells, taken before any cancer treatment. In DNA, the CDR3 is TGTGCCGTTGGACAGGGCGTGAACACTGAAGCTTTCTTT. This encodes CAVGQGVNTEAFF.